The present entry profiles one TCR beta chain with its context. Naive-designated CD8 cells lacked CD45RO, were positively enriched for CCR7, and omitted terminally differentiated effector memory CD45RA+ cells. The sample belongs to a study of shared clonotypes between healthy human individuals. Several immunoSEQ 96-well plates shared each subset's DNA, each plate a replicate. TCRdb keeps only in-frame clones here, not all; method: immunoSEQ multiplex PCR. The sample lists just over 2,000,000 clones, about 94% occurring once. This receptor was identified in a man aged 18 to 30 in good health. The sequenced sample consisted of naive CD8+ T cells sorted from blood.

CDR3 sequence reads: CASSTGQGYNEQFF. The CDR3, as DNA: TGTGCCAGCTCCACGGGACAGGGCTACAATGAGCAGTTCTTC. V gene TRBV18 combines with J gene TRBJ2-1; 9 positions match TRBD1. The CDR3 has 14 residues. CDR1 KGHSH and CDR2 LQKENI come from the germline V gene. After removal of 6 bases from V and 3 bases from J, the junction contained 3 bases not matched to a gene.